The present T cell receptor (beta chain) was sequenced within a study of blood T cell repertoires in COVID-19. Study-wide background: COVID-19 samples collected from the United States, Italy and Spain covered acute and convalescent phases.

In germline, CDR1 is SGHRS, CDR2 YFSETQ. After removal of 4 bases from V and 4 bases from J, the junction contained 6 bases not matched to a gene. This CDR3 is built from 14 residues. Only in-frame clones appear in the TCRdb table, and some are missing; sequencing was by immunoSEQ multiplex PCR. The sample yields about 170,000 clones, over 80% seen once. Enrollment of patients from Seattle took place during active infection, with longitudinal follow-up. The chain is built from TRBV5-1 and TRBJ2-3; the match to TRBD2 covers 7 bases. This receptor was obtained from a woman older than 75 with COVID-19, enrolled during active disease. Sequencing was done on a sample of peripheral blood. CDR3 residues: CASSVSGAPDTQYF. CDR3 coding DNA: TGCGCCAGCAGCGTGAGCGGGGCCCCAGATACGCAGTATTTT.